The rows below give T cell receptor beta chains drawn from one sample of a study of cytomegalovirus exposure and HLA in healthy donors. The table came from immunoSEQ multiplex PCR; TCRdb's copy has only in-frame clones and leaves some out. The sample consists of about 200,000 clones, over 65% of them appearing once. The sequenced material came from PBMCs. These receptors were taken from a boy between 2 and 15 years old in good health and CMV-seronegative. CDR3s include the opening cysteine and the closing phenylalanine or tryptophan. A D gene is named only where the DNA matches it firmly. For some rows the clone size is stated as once, few or many, or as a class when expanded; others skip it.

CDR3 length	J gene	D gene	V gene	clone size	CDR3 DNA	CDR3 protein
14	TRBJ2-5	-	TRBV5-6	-	TGTGCCAGCAGCTTCAAGACAGGACTAGAGACCCAGTACTTC	CASSFKTGLETQYF
15	TRBJ1-3	-	TRBV30	-	TGTGCCCGCCGACAGGCTCTTGACTCTGGAAACACCATATATTTT	CARRQALDSGNTIYF
16	TRBJ2-3	-	TRBV5-1	-	TGCGCCAGCAGCTTGGGACGCGGGCCCCGCACAGATACGCAGTATTTT	CASSLGRGPRTDTQYF
16	TRBJ2-5	-	TRBV4-1	-	TGCGCCAGCAGCCAAGGACCTGCTCAGTCAGGAGAGACCCAGTACTTC	CASSQGPAQSGETQYF
14	TRBJ2-1	-	TRBV12-5	-	TGTGCTAGCCGTCGGGACATCGGGGACAATGAGCAGTTCTTC	CASRRDIGDNEQFF
15	TRBJ2-6	-	TRBV18	-	TGTGCCAGCTCAACAGGGTCCTCTGGGGCCAACGTCCTGACTTTC	CASSTGSSGANVLTF
16	TRBJ2-3	TRBD2	TRBV10-3	-	TGTGCCATCAGTGAGCCTAGCGGGGGGGTGACAGATACGCAGTATTTT	CAISEPSGGVTDTQYF
13	TRBJ2-5	-	TRBV5-6	-	TGTGCCAGCAGCCGGACGGGGGTGGAGACCCAGTACTTC	CASSRTGVETQYF
11	TRBJ2-3	TRBD1	TRBV20-1	-	TGCAGTGCAAGGGGGCGGAATACGCAGTATTTT	CSARGRNTQYF
14	TRBJ2-4	-	TRBV7-2	-	TGTGCCAGCAGCTTGGAGGGTACCAAAAACAGTCAGTACTTC	CASSLEGTKNSQYF
14	TRBJ1-4	TRBD1	TRBV9	-	TGTGCCAGCAGCGTAGGACAGGGGGCAGAAAAACTGTTTTTT	CASSVGQGAEKLFF
16	TRBJ2-5	TRBD2	TRBV7-2	-	TGTGCCAGCAGCTTAGTCACTAGCGGGTACCAAGAGACCCAGTACTTC	CASSLVTSGYQETQYF
20	TRBJ1-2	-	TRBV9	-	TGTGCCAGCAGCGTAGATGGTTTGGGCAGGGTCTTTACCCCTAACTATGGCTACACCTTC	CASSVDGLGRVFTPNYGYTF
15	TRBJ1-4	TRBD1	TRBV19	-	TGTGCCAGTAGTACTAGGGACAGGGGGCCTGAAAAACTGTTTTTT	CASSTRDRGPEKLFF
14	TRBJ2-7	-	TRBV11-2	-	TGTGCCAGCAGCTTAAGGAGGGGGGGGCACGAGCAGTACTTC	CASSLRRGGHEQYF
13	TRBJ1-1	-	TRBV4-3	-	TGCGCCAGCAGCCAACAATCGGACAGTGAAGCTTTCTTT	CASSQQSDSEAFF
16	TRBJ2-7	-	TRBV7-2	-	TGTGCCAGCAGCTTAGGGGCCCTTTTAAGCTCCTACGAGCAGTACTTC	CASSLGALLSSYEQYF
15	TRBJ2-1	TRBD2	TRBV7-9	once	TGTGCCAGCAGCCCATTAGCGGGGGCGGTGAATGAGCAGTTCTTC	CASSPLAGAVNEQFF
13	TRBJ1-2	-	TRBV4-2	-	TGTGCCAGCAGCCAGGGGACTCATTATGGCTACACCTTC	CASSQGTHYGYTF
14	TRBJ1-1	TRBD1	TRBV6-6	-	TGTGCCAGCAGTGCCCGGGACAGGGCCACTGAAGCTTTCTTT	CASSARDRATEAFF
12	TRBJ2-5	TRBD2	TRBV10-3	-	TGTGCCACCCGGGGGGTCCAAGAGACCCAGTACTTC	CATRGVQETQYF
13	TRBJ1-1	-	TRBV6-1	-	TGTGCCAGCCGGCGGCAGGGCATCACTGAAGCTTTCTTT	CASRRQGITEAFF
13	TRBJ1-1	-	TRBV19	-	TGTGCCAGTAGTATTCGGGGGGAGGCCTTGGCTTTCTTT	CASSIRGEALAFF
12	TRBJ1-2	-	TRBV6-6	-	TGTGCCAGCTATGCGAGGTCTATGGGCTACACCTTC	CASYARSMGYTF
13	TRBJ2-7	TRBD1	TRBV5-4	-	TGTGCCAGCAGCTTCGACAGGGCCTACGAGCAGTACTTC	CASSFDRAYEQYF
14	TRBJ1-5	-	TRBV4-1	-	TGCGCCAGCAGCCAAGACGGTACCAATCAGCCCCAGCATTTT	CASSQDGTNQPQHF
16	TRBJ2-2	TRBD2	TRBV4-3	-	TGCGCCAGCAGCCGGCTAGCGGGGGGAAACACCGGGGAGCTGTTTTTT	CASSRLAGGNTGELFF
14	TRBJ1-4	-	TRBV6-1	-	TGTGCCAGCAGTGCAGGGTCCACTAATGAAAAACTGTTTTTT	CASSAGSTNEKLFF
15	TRBJ2-5	-	TRBV9	-	TGTGCCAGCAGCGTAGACGGGACTGGACAAGAGACCCAGTACTTC	CASSVDGTGQETQYF
13	TRBJ2-2	-	TRBV7-3	-	TGTGCCAGCAGCTTAAGACAGACCGGGGAGCTGTTTTTT	CASSLRQTGELFF
16	TRBJ2-1	TRBD2	TRBV11-2	-	TGTGCCAGCAGCTCGGGACTAGCGGGGGGATACAATGAGCAGTTCTTC	CASSSGLAGGYNEQFF
15	TRBJ1-2	-	TRBV9	-	TGTGCCAGCGGGGGGGGAGCCGGGGTAGCCTATGGCTACACCTTC	CASGGGAGVAYGYTF
14	TRBJ1-4	-	TRBV5-6	once	TGTGCCAGCAGCCGGGACAACGTGAATGAAAAACTGTTTTTT	CASSRDNVNEKLFF
16	TRBJ2-1	TRBD2	TRBV4-3	once	TGCGCCAGCAGCCAGATTGGGGGACTAGCGGTCAATGAGCAGTTCTTC	CASSQIGGLAVNEQFF
15	TRBJ1-5	TRBD1	TRBV19	-	TGTGCCAGTAGTATCGGACAGGGCGGGTACCAGCCCCAGCATTTT	CASSIGQGGYQPQHF
14	TRBJ2-7	TRBD1	TRBV5-1	-	TGCGCCAGCAGCTTAAGGACAGGGGTATACGAGCAGTACTTC	CASSLRTGVYEQYF